The sample holds many counts of the clone carrying this T cell receptor beta chain. Its antigen is undetermined. The CDR3 extends over 15 amino acids. Germline values: CDR1 LNHDA, CDR2 SQIVND (reference sequence). V was trimmed by 2 bases and J by 3 bases, leaving 12 bases between them. This specimen belongs to a study of early T cells in non-severe SARS-CoV-2 infection. Study summary: From unsorted whole blood, bulk RNA was sequenced, and the chains remained unpaired. Broader study findings: The VDJdb matching leaned toward anti-spike CD8 responses and overlooked private and CD4 specificities.

TCRdb redid the calling of the 5' RACE reads with MiXCR, one entry per CDR3 protein. The table records about 50,000 distinct CDR3 sequences, roughly 9.3% of them present only once. This receptor was taken from an adult who was a healthcare worker with PCR-confirmed SARS-CoV-2 infection or an uninfected control (not recorded which). V and J are TRBV19 and TRBJ2-3, with D perhaps given as TRBD1 or TRBD2 (5 bases each). Sequenced: whole blood. The CDR3 reads CASSIQGGSTDTQYF. Here the CDR3 DNA reads TGTGCCAGTAGTATACAGGGTGGGAGTACAGATACGCAGTATTTT.